The rows below give T cell receptor beta chains drawn from one sample of a study of T-cell memory formation after mild COVID-19. TCRdb itself ran the 5' RACE reads through MiXCR, one entry per CDR3 protein. The table has over 450,000 distinct CDR3 sequences, roughly 20% seen once. The specimen sequenced was PBMCs or a T cell subset sorted from them (not recorded which). All receptors come from an adult woman who had mild COVID-19 (a few samples of this study predate the infection). Cell type and time point are not known. Each CDR3 is given with its conserved first and last residue. Each record gives: D gene, CDR3 length, V gene, clone size, J gene, CDR3 DNA, CDR3 protein. D genes are given only for firm matches. The size of a clone is reported for some rows only, either as once, few or many, or as a class for expanded clones.

>NA|15|TRBV24-1|few|TRBJ2-2
TGTGCCACCAGTGTGGGGGCCCTGAACACCGGGGAGCTGTTTTTT
CATSVGALNTGELFF
>TRBD2|12|TRBV5-6|NA|TRBJ2-5
TGTGCCAGCAGCTCTCACCAGGGACTAGCGCTTTTC
CASSSHQGLALF
>TRBD1|17|TRBV7-6|NA|TRBJ1-1
TGTGCCAGCAGCTCCGCCGGGACAGGAACCCCGAACACTGAAGCTTTCTTT
CASSSAGTGTPNTEAFF
>NA|12|TRBV6-5|few|TRBJ1-2
TGTGCCAGCAGGACGGGAGAGCGAGTCTACACCTTC
CASRTGERVYTF
>NA|15|TRBV4-3|few|TRBJ2-5
TGCGCCAGCAGCCAAGTTTGGCAGGGAAAAGAGACCCAGTACTTC
CASSQVWQGKETQYF
>NA|15|TRBV7-2|NA|TRBJ2-1
TGTGCCAGCAGCGACTCAGGGGCTACCTACAATGAGCAGTTCTTC
CASSDSGATYNEQFF
>NA|14|TRBV12-3/TRBV12-4|NA|TRBJ2-7
TGTGCCAGCAGTTTTGGGCAGGGGACCCACGAGCAGTACTTC
CASSFGQGTHEQYF
>NA|16|TRBV20-1|NA|TRBJ1-1
TGCAGTGCTAGAGATGTGTTTACGGGATTGAACACTGAAGCTTTCTTT
CSARDVFTGLNTEAFF
>TRBD1|17|TRBV7-6|NA|TRBJ2-1
TGTGCCAGCAGCTTAGTTGACCGAGGGGGCCAAAACAATGAGCAGTTCTTC
CASSLVDRGGQNNEQFF
>NA|15|TRBV20-1|NA|TRBJ2-7
TGCAGTGCTAGTCTGGGGCCATCTCCCCCCTACGAGCAGTACTTC
CSASLGPSPPYEQYF
>NA|11|TRBV29-1|few|TRBJ2-1
TGCAGCGTACAGAAGGTAGATAAAGCGGTCTTC
CSVQKVDKAVF
>NA|14|TRBV20-1|few|TRBJ1-2
TGCAGTGCTAGGGAAGAACCAGCTAACTATGGCTACACCTTC
CSAREEPANYGYTF
>TRBD1|16|TRBV7-9|few|TRBJ2-7
TGTGCCAGCAGCTTATCCGGGGACAGAAGCTCCTACGAGCAGTACTTC
CASSLSGDRSSYEQYF
>NA|12|TRBV10-3|NA|TRBJ1-2
TGTGCCATCAGTCAGACTGGGGACGGCTACACCTTC
CAISQTGDGYTF
>TRBD1|15|TRBV4-1|NA|TRBJ1-1
TGCGCCAGCAGCCAAGAGGACAGGGGGGCGTTTGAAGCTTTCTTT
CASSQEDRGAFEAFF
>TRBD2|14|TRBV9|NA|TRBJ2-3
TGTGCCAGCAGCGTTAGCGGGGGCCCAGGTACGCAGTATTTT
CASSVSGGPGTQYF
>TRBD2|15|TRBV5-1|few|TRBJ2-1
TGCGCCAGCAGCCCGGAGGGACTAGCGGGAGTGGAGCAGTTCTTC
CASSPEGLAGVEQFF
>TRBD1|19|TRBV6-6|NA|TRBJ1-1
TGTGCCAGCAGTTACTCGGCCCGGACAGGGGGCGTCAGGAAAACTGAAGCTTTCTTT
CASSYSARTGGVRKTEAFF
>NA|11|TRBV6-6|NA|TRBJ2-7
TGTGCCAGCCTCCACCTCCGGGAGCAGTACTTC
CASLHLREQYF
>NA|17|TRBV24-1|few|TRBJ2-1
TGTGCCACCAGTGATCCCTCGGACGCGCCAGGAAACAATGAGCAGTTCTTC
CATSDPSDAPGNNEQFF
>NA|15|TRBV7-8|many|TRBJ1-3
TGTGCCAGCAGCCCAGACGGCAGCTCTGGAAACACCATATATTTT
CASSPDGSSGNTIYF
>TRBD2|16|TRBV20-1|NA|TRBJ2-2
TGCAGTGCTTATGGACTAGCGGGGGTTCCCACCGGGGAGCTGTTTTTT
CSAYGLAGVPTGELFF
>TRBD2|14|TRBV20-1|NA|TRBJ2-1
TGCAGTGCTAGAGAGGGCGGGAGCTTGGATGAGCAGTTCTTC
CSAREGGSLDEQFF
>TRBD1|17|TRBV4-2|NA|TRBJ2-5
TGTGCCAGCAGCCAAGATTGGGGACAGGGTTTAATGAAGACCCAGTACTTC
CASSQDWGQGLMKTQYF
>TRBD1|17|TRBV14|few|TRBJ2-1
TGTGCCAGCAGCCAAGCCGCGGGGACAGGGATATACAATGAGCAGTTCTTC
CASSQAAGTGIYNEQFF
>TRBD1|16|TRBV4-2|few|TRBJ2-3
TGTGCCAGCAGCCAAGATTGGGACAGGGGGCCAGATACGCAGTATTTT
CASSQDWDRGPDTQYF
>TRBD1|14|TRBV15|few|TRBJ1-1
TGTGCCACCACCCTACACAGGGGCGACACTGAAGCTTTCTTT
CATTLHRGDTEAFF
>NA|19|TRBV6-1|few|TRBJ1-3
TGTGCCAGCAGTCCGCCCGACGGACGGCGAGCGGGACCTGGAAACACCATATATTTT
CASSPPDGRRAGPGNTIYF
>NA|14|TRBV18|few|TRBJ1-3
TGTGCCAGCTCACCCCGCACCTTTGGAAACACCATATATTTT
CASSPRTFGNTIYF
>NA|16|TRBV4-1|few|TRBJ2-1
TGCGCCAGCAGCCAAGTCTTCGCGACAACCTACAATGAGCAGTTCTTC
CASSQVFATTYNEQFF
>NA|15|TRBV5-1|NA|TRBJ2-1
TGCGCCAGCAGCTTGGGCAATGAAAACTACAATGAGCAGTTCTTC
CASSLGNENYNEQFF
>TRBD1|14|TRBV29-1|few|TRBJ2-5
TGCAGCGTTGATTTTGAGGGGACAGGGGCGACCCAGTACTTC
CSVDFEGTGATQYF
>NA|15|TRBV19|few|TRBJ2-5
TGTGCCAGTAATCGCCGGGACGGAGGTCCACGGACCCAGTACTTC
CASNRRDGGPRTQYF
>NA|13|TRBV20-1|once|TRBJ2-7
TGCAGTGCTAGAGCGAGCAGGGACTACGAGCAGTACTTC
CSARASRDYEQYF
>NA|14|TRBV9|few|TRBJ2-7
TGTGCCAGCAGCGCGGGACTTTCGGGCCCCGAGCAGTACTTC
CASSAGLSGPEQYF
>NA|14|TRBV3-1|NA|TRBJ2-4
TGTGCCAGCAGCCAAGGGCCCGGGTTCGACATTCAGTACTTC
CASSQGPGFDIQYF
>NA|15|TRBV15|NA|TRBJ1-4
TGTGCCACCAGCAGAGATTTGCAGGGTCATGAAAAACTGTTTTTT
CATSRDLQGHEKLFF
>NA|13|TRBV30|few|TRBJ2-7
TGTGCCTGGAGAGGTGAAGCGGCCTACGAGCAGTACTTC
CAWRGEAAYEQYF
>TRBD1|14|TRBV29-1|few|TRBJ2-5
TGCAGCGTTTGTAGGACAGGCGCCCAAGAGACCCAGTACTTC
CSVCRTGAQETQYF
>NA|14|TRBV12-3/TRBV12-4|NA|TRBJ1-5
TGTGCCAGCAGTCCCCTGTCAGGTGCTGCCGCCCAGCATTTT
CASSPLSGAAAQHF
>TRBD1|15|TRBV24-1|few|TRBJ2-7
TGTGCCACCAGTGACCCCGGGACAGGGTCCCTTGAGCAGTACTTC
CATSDPGTGSLEQYF
>NA|15|TRBV14|few|TRBJ1-2
TGTGCCAGCAGCCAAGTCCCAGGGGTGTCCTATGGCTACACCTTC
CASSQVPGVSYGYTF
>NA|15|TRBV11-2|few|TRBJ2-1
TGTGCCAGCAGCTTAGACCCGTTTCTAGGGAATGAGCAGTTCTTC
CASSLDPFLGNEQFF
>NA|13|TRBV18|NA|TRBJ1-2
TGTGCCAGCTCACCACAGGTAGAAGGGGGCTACACCTTC
CASSPQVEGGYTF
>TRBD2|16|TRBV12-3/TRBV12-4|NA|TRBJ2-3
TGTGCCAGCAGTTTAGCGTCTAGCGGGGGTACAGATACGCAGTATTTT
CASSLASSGGTDTQYF
>TRBD1|15|TRBV27|many|TRBJ2-1
TGTGCCAGCCGCCGCGGGACAGGGGCGTTCAATGAGCAGTTCTTC
CASRRGTGAFNEQFF
>NA|13|TRBV3-1|few|TRBJ2-3
TGTGCCAGCAGCCGCCAGCACGCAGATACGCAGTATTTT
CASSRQHADTQYF
>TRBD1|15|TRBV5-1|few|TRBJ2-1
TGCGCCAGCAGCTTGGTGACAGGGGGATACAATGAGCAGTTCTTC
CASSLVTGGYNEQFF
>NA|16|TRBV27|many|TRBJ1-1
TGTGCCAGCAGTTTGAAAGGTTTGCGCATGAACACTGAAGCTTTCTTT
CASSLKGLRMNTEAFF
>TRBD2|15|TRBV9|NA|TRBJ2-7
TGTGCCAGCAGCGTAGCGGGAGGGCCCTACTACGAGCAGTACTTC
CASSVAGGPYYEQYF
>NA|13|TRBV5-4|NA|TRBJ2-1
TGTGCCAGCAGCCCGCCTGCCAAGGATGAGCAGTTCTTC
CASSPPAKDEQFF
>NA|13|TRBV2|NA|TRBJ2-3
TGTGCCAGCAGCACTCTTGAGGGAGATACGCAGTATTTT
CASSTLEGDTQYF
>NA|12|TRBV27|NA|TRBJ2-5
TGTGCCAGCGGTTCCGGTGGGGAGACCCAGTACTTC
CASGSGGETQYF
>NA|17|TRBV7-9|few|TRBJ1-1
TGTGCCAGCCGTCCTAGGGCAGGGACCTTTACCGAGCCTGAAGCTTTCTTT
CASRPRAGTFTEPEAFF
>NA|15|TRBV4-2|few|TRBJ2-2
TGTGCCAGCAGCCAAGATGAATACGGGAACGGGGAGCTGTTTTTT
CASSQDEYGNGELFF
>TRBD1|17|TRBV19|few|TRBJ2-2
TGTGCCAGTAGTACTGACTACACTACAGGGGACACCGGGGAGCTGTTTTTT
CASSTDYTTGDTGELFF
>NA|12|TRBV24-1|NA|TRBJ2-1
TGTGCCACCAGTGATTTCAACTCTGAGCAGTTCTTC
CATSDFNSEQFF
>NA|13|TRBV19|NA|TRBJ1-2
TGTGCCAGTAGCCGAGGGACTAGCTTTCGCTACACCTTC
CASSRGTSFRYTF
>NA|14|TRBV6-5|NA|TRBJ1-1
TGTGCCAGCAGTTACTCTGAAGGGAACACTGAAGCTTTCTTT
CASSYSEGNTEAFF
>NA|12|TRBV2|few|TRBJ1-1
TGTGCCAGCCGACTTGAACAGACTGAAGCTTTCTTT
CASRLEQTEAFF